Listed here are 16 T cell receptor beta chains from one sample, sequenced in a study of metastatic and nonmetastatic thyroid tumors. MiXCR was used by TCRdb to re-call the PCR reads. The data show about 43,000 clones, approximately 24% seen once. Every patient was untreated before thyroid surgery. Sequencing input: tumor tissue. These receptor sequences come from a female donor with papillary thyroid cancer or a benign thyroid nodule (not recorded which). Some clones in this sample may be carry-over from other donors' samples.

V and J are TRBV27 and TRBJ2-7; 7 bases line up with TRBD2. Germline V gene sequence: CDR1 MNHEY, CDR2 SMNVEV (reference sequence). This CDR3 contains 15 residues. The J segment lost 3 bases and the V segment lost 6 bases, leaving 11 bases of the junction unmatched. CDR3 in DNA: TGTGCCAGCAGGACCTCTGAGGCGGGAGTCTACGAGCAGTACTTC. It is translated as CASRTSEAGVYEQYF.

Note on this clone: The identical CDR3 is also encoded by other nucleotide sequences in the sample. The chain is built from TRBV7-3 and TRBJ2-2; 12 positions agree with TRBD2. The germline V gene has CDR1 SGHTA and CDR2 FQGTGA. This CDR3 is built from 16 residues. V shed 5 bases and J 5 bases; nucleotides not matched to a gene: 6. Here the CDR3 DNA reads TGTGCCAGCAGCCCTCCCGGACTAGCGGGAACCGGGGAGCTGTTTTTT. Amino acid sequence: CASSPPGLAGTGELFF.

This clone was counted only a few times. This sequence joins TRBV24-1 and TRBJ2-1, with a weak D call TRBD2 (5 bases). The CDR3 contains 14 residues. V was clipped by 0 bases and J by 8 bases, with 10 bases between them. The germline CDR1 and CDR2 sequences are KGHDR and SFDVKD. The chain's CDR3 is CATSDLSGRDEQFF. The DNA of the CDR3 is TGTGCCACCAGTGATTTGTCCGGGCGGGATGAGCAGTTCTTC.

The chain recombines TRBV11-2 with TRBJ1-4; D unclear. V lost 0 bases to trimming and J lost 10 bases, with 9 bases between them. The CDR3 contains 13 residues. The germline V gene encodes CDR1 SGHAT and CDR2 FQNNGV. The CDR3 here is CASSLEVPLKLFF. CDR3 in DNA: TGTGCCAGCAGCTTAGAAGTCCCCCTAAAACTGTTTTTT. Supplemented by reference TRBV11-2 and TRBJ1-4, the full variable domain reads EAGVAQSPRYKIIEKRQSVAFWCNPISGHATLYWYQQILGQGPKLLIQFQNNGVVDDSQLPKDRFSAERLKGVDSTLKIQPAKLEDSAVYLCASSLEVPLKLFFGSGTQLSVL.

The J gene is TRBJ2-1, the V gene TRBV7-2; 11 bases are a match to TRBD2. V was pared by 0 bases and J by 2 bases, with 3 bases of the junction left unmatched. This CDR3 contains 17 residues. Germline lookup yields CDR1 SGHTA and CDR2 FQGNSA. The CDR3 bases are TGTGCCAGCAGCTTAGCGGGGACTAGCGGAACCTACAATGAGCAGTTCTTC. Residues: CASSLAGTSGTYNEQFF.

This clone came up many times. This rearrangement joins TRBV12-3 or TRBV12-4 to TRBJ1-4; the D is unclear. Trimming left V 8 bases short and J 3 bases short, with 13 bases between. The length of the CDR3 is 14 residues. Here the CDR3 reads CASSVGYANEKLFF. CDR3 coding DNA: TGTGCCAGCTCTGTAGGATACGCTAATGAAAAACTGTTTTTT.

J is TRBJ2-2 and V is TRBV20-1; 10 nucleotides align to TRBD2. CDR3 length: 16 residues. V trimming: 0 bases; J trimming: 6 bases; junction bases outside the gene matches: 7. Germline V gene sequence: CDR1 DFQATT, CDR2 SNEGSKA (reference sequence). The CDR3 reads CSARDFLAGVAGELFF. CDR3 nucleotides: TGCAGTGCTAGAGATTTCCTAGCGGGAGTAGCCGGGGAGCTGTTTTTT.

Worth noting for this clone: The junction departs from the called germline gene at one end, perhaps through a read error. The chain is built from TRBV27 and TRBJ2-7; D uncertain. Germline CDR1 and CDR2: MNHEY and SMNVEV (reference sequence). The CDR3 covers 12 residues. CDR3 region: CASSLWGNEQHF. CDR3 nucleotides: TGTGCCAGCAGTTTATGGGGTAACGAGCAGCACTTC.

The J gene is TRBJ2-2, the V gene TRBV6-1, with D maybe TRBD2 (6 bases). The CDR3 length is 14 residues. Germline CDR1 is MNHNS and CDR2 is SASEGT. Trimming left V 1 base short and J 3 bases short, with 6 bases between. The DNA for the CDR3 is TGTGCCAGCAGTGAAGGGGGGGACACCGGGGAGCTGTTTTTT. Encoded protein: CASSEGGDTGELFF.

This clone has at least ten counts. This rearrangement joins TRBV15 to TRBJ1-3; a possible D gene is TRBD1 (6 bases). V was shortened by 6 bases and J by 4 bases, with 16 bases between the two germline ends. The CDR3 runs to 15 residues. Germline loops: CDR1 LNHNV, CDR2 YYDKDF (reference sequence). The CDR3 DNA follows: TGTGCCACCAGGAAAACACAGGGAGCCGGAAACACCATATATTTT. Protein: CATRKTQGAGNTIYF.

This clone has a handful of counts. The chain is built from TRBV6-4 and TRBJ2-1; D is uncertain. The CDR3 loop spans 15 amino acids. CDR1 MRHNA and CDR2 SNTAGT come from the germline V gene. Between the trimmed V and J ends, which lost 3 bases and 0 bases, there was a span of 9 bases. The chain's CDR3 is CASSDRPSSYNEQFF. The CDR3 coding sequence is TGTGCCAGCAGTGATCGACCAAGCTCCTACAATGAGCAGTTCTTC.

In regard to this clone: Sequence at one end of the junction differs from germline and may be a read error. This chain joins TRBV20-1 and TRBJ2-3; 11 nucleotides agree with TRBD1. The V gene's germline CDR1 is DFQATT and CDR2 SNEGSKA (reference sequence). The CDR3 is made up of 15 amino acids. The CDR3 DNA follows: TGCAGTGCTAGACCCGGACAGGGGGCCCTGGATACGCTGTATTTT. Its protein is CSARPGQGALDTLYF.

The CDR3 DNA is TGTGCCAGCATCCTGGGGACAGTTAGCTCTGGAAACACCATATATTTT. It translates to CASILGTVSSGNTIYF. The V gene is TRBV6-1, the J gene TRBJ1-3, with 7 bases identical to TRBD1. V shed 7 bases, J shed 0 bases, and the junction held 9 bases outside the gene matches. CDR1 is MNHNS and CDR2 is SASEGT in the germline V gene. The CDR3 is made up of 16 amino acids.

In this sample, this clone is medium-sized. The genes are TRBV6-1 and TRBJ2-7, with D perhaps matching TRBD2 (6 bases). V dropped 7 bases and J dropped 1 base, with 11 bases sitting between them. Germline lookup yields CDR1 MNHNS and CDR2 SASEGT. The CDR3 has 13 residues. CDR3 coding DNA: TGTGCCAGCACCCCTGGGAGGTCCTACGAGCAGTACTTC. As protein: CASTPGRSYEQYF.

This clone is termed medium-sized. The J gene is TRBJ2-5, the V gene TRBV6-2 or TRBV6-3; TRBD2 might be the D (5 bases). Germline V gene lookup returns CDR1 MNHEY and CDR2 SVGEGT. Trimming took 2 bases from V and 4 from J, leaving 11 bases between them. CDR3 length: 14 residues. CDR3 region: CASSYIGGRETQYF. The DNA for the CDR3 is TGTGCCAGCAGTTACATTGGCGGGCGAGAGACCCAGTACTTC.

This clone turned up a few times. This rearrangement joins TRBV28 to TRBJ2-7; 14 bases match TRBD2. The CDR3 extends over 13 amino acids. Germline CDR1 and CDR2: MDHEN and SYDVKM. V was clipped by 5 bases and J by 12 bases; unmatched bases: 6. The CDR3 sequence: CASSRLAGGRVYF. CDR3 DNA sequence: TGTGCCAGCAGTAGACTAGCGGGAGGGCGCGTGTACTTC.